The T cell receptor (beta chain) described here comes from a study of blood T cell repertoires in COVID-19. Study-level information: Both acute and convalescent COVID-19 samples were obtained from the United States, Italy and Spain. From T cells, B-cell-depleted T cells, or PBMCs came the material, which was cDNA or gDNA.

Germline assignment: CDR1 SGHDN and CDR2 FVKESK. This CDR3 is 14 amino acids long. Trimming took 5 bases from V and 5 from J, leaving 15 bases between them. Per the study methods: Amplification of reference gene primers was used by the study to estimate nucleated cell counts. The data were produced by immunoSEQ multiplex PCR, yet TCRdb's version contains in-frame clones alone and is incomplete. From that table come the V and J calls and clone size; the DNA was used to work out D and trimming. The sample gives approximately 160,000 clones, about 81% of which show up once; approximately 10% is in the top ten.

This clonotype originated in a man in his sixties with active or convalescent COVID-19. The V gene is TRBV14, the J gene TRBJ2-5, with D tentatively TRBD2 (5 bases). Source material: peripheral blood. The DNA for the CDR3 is TGTGCCAGCAGCTCGCAGATGGGCGGGGAGACCCAGTACTTC. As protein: CASSSQMGGETQYF.